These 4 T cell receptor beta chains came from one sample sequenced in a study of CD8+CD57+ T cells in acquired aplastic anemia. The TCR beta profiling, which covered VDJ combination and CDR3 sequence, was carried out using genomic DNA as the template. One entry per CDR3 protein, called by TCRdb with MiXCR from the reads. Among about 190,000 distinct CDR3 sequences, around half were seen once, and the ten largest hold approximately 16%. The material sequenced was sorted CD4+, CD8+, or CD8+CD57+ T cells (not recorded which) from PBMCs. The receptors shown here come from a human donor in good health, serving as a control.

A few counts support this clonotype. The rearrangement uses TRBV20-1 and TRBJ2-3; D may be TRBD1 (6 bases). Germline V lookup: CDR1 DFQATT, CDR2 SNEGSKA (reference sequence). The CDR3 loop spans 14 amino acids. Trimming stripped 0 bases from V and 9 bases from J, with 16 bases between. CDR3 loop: CSARDPTGFRTQYF. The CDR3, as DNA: TGCAGTGCTAGAGATCCCACAGGGTTCCGAACGCAGTATTTT.

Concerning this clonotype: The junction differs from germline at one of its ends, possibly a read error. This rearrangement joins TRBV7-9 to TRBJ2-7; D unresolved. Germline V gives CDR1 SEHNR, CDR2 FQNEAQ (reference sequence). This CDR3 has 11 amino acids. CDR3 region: CVSEPEDEQYF. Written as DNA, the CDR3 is TGTGTCAGCGAGCCAGAAGACGAGCAGTACTTC.

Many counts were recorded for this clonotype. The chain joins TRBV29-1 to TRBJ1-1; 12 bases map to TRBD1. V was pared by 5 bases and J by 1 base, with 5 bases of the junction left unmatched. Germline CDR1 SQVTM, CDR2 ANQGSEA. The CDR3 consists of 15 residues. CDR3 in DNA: TGCAGCGTTCCCGGGACAGGGGGCTGGAACACTGAAGCTTTCTTT. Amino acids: CSVPGTGGWNTEAFF.

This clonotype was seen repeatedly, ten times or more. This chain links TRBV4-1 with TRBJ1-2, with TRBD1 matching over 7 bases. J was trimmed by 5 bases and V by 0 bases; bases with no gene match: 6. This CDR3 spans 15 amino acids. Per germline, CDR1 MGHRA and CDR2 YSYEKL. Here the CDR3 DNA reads TGCGCCAGCAGCCAAGAATTCAGGGGGTGGTATGGCTACACCTTC. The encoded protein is CASSQEFRGWYGYTF.